These 25 T cell receptor beta chains share one sample of origin, sequenced in a study of T cell changes during pregnancy in multiple sclerosis. Profiled with immunoSEQ multiplex PCR; TCRdb holds only in-frame clones, not every one. The data show roughly 40,000 clones, approximately 90% seen once. The sample in question was CD4+ T cells from peripheral blood mononuclear cells, obtained before pregnancy. The receptors come from a female donor with multiple sclerosis, enrolled in a pregnancy study.

The rearrangement joins TRBV19 to TRBJ2-7, with 7 bases fitting TRBD2. This CDR3 has 16 residues. Germline values: CDR1 LNHDA, CDR2 SQIVND (reference sequence). V lost 1 base and J lost 2; bases outside the gene matches: 8. CDR3 protein: CASSIVSGRGAYEQYF. The CDR3 nucleotides read TGTGCCAGTAGTATAGTTTCTGGGAGGGGAGCCTACGAGCAGTACTTC.

The chain recombines TRBV18 with TRBJ2-5, with TRBD1 as a possible D gene (6 bases). CDR3 size: 13 residues. Per the germline V gene, CDR1 is KGHSH and CDR2 is LQKENI. V gave up 5 bases and J gave up 2 bases, with 9 bases separating them. Written as DNA, the CDR3 is TGTGCCAGCTCAATCGGGACACAAGAGACCCAGTACTTC. Its translation: CASSIGTQETQYF. The whole variable domain, remainder taken from reference TRBV18 and TRBJ2-5, is NAGVMQNPRHLVRRRGQEARLRCSPMKGHSHVYWYRQLPEEGLKFMVYLQKENIIDESGMPKERFSAEFPKEGPSILRIQQVVRGDSAAYFCASSIGTQETQYFGPGTRLLVL.

The gene calls are TRBV15 and TRBJ2-3; 9 bases line up with TRBD1. The trim removed 5 bases at V and 4 bases at J, leaving 4 bases unmatched. CDR3 length: 14 amino acids. Germline lookup yields CDR1 LNHNV and CDR2 YYDKDF (reference sequence). The CDR3 loop is CATSRGTGPDTQYF. The CDR3 DNA follows: TGTGCCACCAGCCGCGGGACAGGGCCAGATACGCAGTATTTT.

The rearrangement links TRBV5-4 to TRBJ1-2; TRBD1 matches 8 bases. Unmatched junction bases numbered 4, after V lost 3 bases and J lost 6 bases. CDR1 SGHNT and CDR2 YYREEE come from the germline V gene (reference sequence). The CDR3 has 13 amino acids. The DNA of the CDR3 is TGTGCCAGCAGCTCACGACAGGGGAATGGCTACACCTTC. It is translated as CASSSRQGNGYTF.

This clone was counted only a few times. The J gene is TRBJ1-2, the V gene TRBV7-2; D uncertain. Germline CDR1 reads SGHTA; CDR2 reads FQGNSA. This CDR3 contains 15 residues. Trimming removed 1 base at V and 8 bases at J, with 17 bases between. DNA of the CDR3: TGTGCCAGCAGCTTAGGTCCAGCCGTCGGAGACGGCTACACCTTC. Encoded protein: CASSLGPAVGDGYTF.

The CDR3: CASSLRQGGEQYF. CDR3 bases: TGCGCCAGCAGTTTGAGACAGGGAGGCGAGCAGTACTTC. The chain employs TRBV5-1 and TRBJ2-7; possible D gene TRBD1, 7 bases. This CDR3 contains 13 residues. Trimming pared 5 bases from V and 6 bases from J, leaving 15 bases between. Germline CDR1 reads SGHRS; CDR2 reads YFSETQ.

This clone appeared a single time. The chain recombines TRBV29-1 with TRBJ2-3, with TRBD2 matching over 9 bases. Germline V lookup: CDR1 SQVTM, CDR2 ANQGSEA. The CDR3 covers 14 residues. The V and J ends lost 5 bases and 4 bases, in that order; junction bases with no gene match: 7. The CDR3 here is CSVRLAGLSDTQYF. The DNA for the CDR3 is TGCAGCGTTAGGCTAGCGGGGTTATCAGATACGCAGTATTTT.

The V and J genes are TRBV9 and TRBJ1-2; tentative D call: TRBD1 (6 bases). Germline loops: CDR1 SGDLS, CDR2 YYNGEE. The ends were cut back, 0 bases at V and 7 bases at J, with 16 bases in the middle. CDR3 length equals 15 residues. The CDR3 nucleotides read TGTGCCAGCAGCGTAGGCGGGGGGCTCTTCTCTGGCTACACCTTC. Amino acid sequence: CASSVGGGLFSGYTF.

The chain uses TRBV6-1 and TRBJ1-5, with 7 bases aligning to TRBD1. Trimming cost V 1 base and J 2 bases; bases outside gene matches: 5. This CDR3 contains 16 residues. Germline CDR1 is MNHNS and CDR2 is SASEGT. In DNA, the CDR3 is TGTGCCAGCAGTGAAGTGGCAGGGGGTGGCAATCAGCCCCAGCATTTT. Residues: CASSEVAGGGNQPQHF.

The rearrangement joins TRBV27 to TRBJ2-3, with D uncertain. Trimming cost V 2 bases and J 4 bases, with 13 bases left between them. The V gene's germline CDR1 is MNHEY and CDR2 SMNVEV (reference sequence). The CDR3 runs to 15 residues. The CDR3 reads CASSLVGLGADTQYF. The CDR3 DNA is TGTGCCAGCAGTTTAGTGGGCCTGGGTGCAGATACGCAGTATTTT.

The V call is TRBV18, the J call TRBJ1-1; 9 bases agree with TRBD1. The CDR3 is 15 residues long. The V gene end was trimmed by 1 base and the J gene end by 5 bases; junction bases not matched to a gene: 5. Germline assignment: CDR1 KGHSH and CDR2 LQKENI. CDR3 sequence (DNA): TGTGCCAGCTCACCACAGGGACAGGGCGGGACTGAAGCTTTCTTT. As protein: CASSPQGQGGTEAFF.

The chain joins TRBV10-2 to TRBJ1-1, with 9 nucleotides matching TRBD1. Germline assignment: CDR1 WSHSY and CDR2 SAAADI. This CDR3 is 14 amino acids long. V gave up 6 bases and J gave up 0 bases; unmatched junction bases: 2. CDR3 sequence reads: CASRGQGVNTEAFF. The CDR3 DNA sequence: TGCGCCAGCAGGGGACAGGGAGTGAACACTGAAGCTTTCTTT.

In DNA, the CDR3 is TGTGCCAGCACCCCGGATCAACTAGTTCGGAAAAACATTCAGTACTTC. Translated, it gives CASTPDQLVRKNIQYF. The chain couples TRBV2 to TRBJ2-4; D possibly corresponds to TRBD2 (5 bases). Trimming shortened V by 7 bases and J by 4 bases, and 20 bases separated the two germline ends. Per the germline V gene, CDR1 is SNHLY and CDR2 is FYNNEI. The CDR3 totals 16 residues.

As DNA, the CDR3 is TGTGCCAGCGGACGAGCGGGGGGGGCCTACGAGCAGTACTTC. This sequence encodes CASGRAGGAYEQYF. The rearrangement links TRBV2 to TRBJ2-7; TRBD2 agrees at 10 bases. The germline V gene encodes CDR1 SNHLY and CDR2 FYNNEI. V was clipped by 8 bases and J by 2 bases; unmatched bases: 6. The CDR3 has 14 residues.

This clone was seen more than once but under ten times. The chain carries TRBV6-6 and TRBJ1-5, with 8 bases fitting TRBD1. The CDR3 has 16 amino acids. The V segment lost 7 bases and the J segment 2 bases; nucleotides outside the gene matches: 10. Germline CDR1 MNHNY, CDR2 SVGAGI (reference sequence). CDR3 region: CASTLDRALGNQPQHF. The CDR3 nucleotides read TGTGCCAGCACCCTGGACAGGGCCCTGGGCAATCAGCCCCAGCATTTT.

This clone appeared a few times. V usage is TRBV10-3 and J usage is TRBJ1-1; D uncertain. The V end was cut by 7 bases, the J end by 2 bases, with 11 bases between. In germline, CDR1 is ENHRY, CDR2 SYGVKD. CDR3 length: 13 residues. The CDR3 spells CAITNRPNTEAFF. CDR3 bases: TGTGCCATCACCAACAGACCAAACACTGAAGCTTTCTTT.

The rearrangement links TRBV6-5 to TRBJ1-3, with TRBD1 matching over 8 bases. V trimming: 4 bases; J trimming: 0 bases; junction bases outside the gene matches: 2. The CDR3 runs 15 residues. Germline V gene sequence: CDR1 MNHEY, CDR2 SVGAGI. The CDR3 coding sequence is TGTGCCAGCAGTTTCGACAGGGGCTCTGGAAACACCATATATTTT. Translated: CASSFDRGSGNTIYF.

This rearrangement joins TRBV12-5 to TRBJ2-1; 11 bases are shared with TRBD2. The V gene end was trimmed by 3 bases and the J gene end by 8 bases; junction bases not matched to a gene: 9. The germline CDR1 and CDR2 sequences are LGHNT and FRNRAP. The CDR3 has 16 amino acids. The CDR3 sequence: CASGLEVAGGPHEQFF. The CDR3 DNA is TGTGCTAGTGGTTTAGAGGTAGCGGGGGGGCCGCATGAGCAGTTCTTC.

The rearrangement joins TRBV6-6 to TRBJ2-7, with TRBD1 identical over 8 bases. The V segment lost 6 bases and the J segment 3 bases; nucleotides outside the gene matches: 1. There are 12 residues in the CDR3. Germline CDR1 and CDR2: MNHNY and SVGAGI (reference sequence). The CDR3 reads CASRTGDYEQYF. In nucleotides, the CDR3 is TGTGCCAGCAGGACAGGGGACTACGAGCAGTACTTC.

The V and J genes are TRBV7-2 and TRBJ2-7; tentative D call: TRBD2 (6 bases). CDR1 and CDR2 (germline): SGHTA, FQGNSA. V lost 1 base to trimming and J lost 1 base, with 11 bases between them. The length of the CDR3 is 15 residues. CDR3 nucleotides: TGTGCCAGCAGCTTAGTTTGGGGAGGATCCTACGAGCAGTACTTC. Residues: CASSLVWGGSYEQYF. Supplemented by reference TRBV7-2 and TRBJ2-7, the full variable domain reads GAGVSQSPSNKVTEKGKDVELRCDPISGHTALYWYRQSLGQGLEFLIYFQGNSAPDKSGLPSDRFSAERTGGSVSTLTIQRTQQEDSAVYLCASSLVWGGSYEQYFGPGTRLTVT.

The chain recombines TRBV7-2 with TRBJ1-2; 8 bases are shared with TRBD1. Trimming removed 4 bases from V and 4 bases from J; junction bases left unmatched: 8. The CDR3 extends over 15 amino acids. CDR1 and CDR2 from the germline V gene are SGHTA and FQGNSA. DNA of the CDR3: TGTGCCAGCAGCTCCAGAAAGGGGACAGGCTATGGCTACACCTTC. Translated: CASSSRKGTGYGYTF.

The chain has TRBV6-1 and TRBJ1-1; D unresolved. CDR1 and CDR2 (germline): MNHNS, SASEGT. The CDR3 is 14 amino acids. Trimming pared 3 bases from V and 5 bases from J, leaving 13 bases between. The CDR3 is CASSEWPAVTEAFF. The CDR3, as DNA: TGTGCCAGCAGTGAGTGGCCGGCGGTGACTGAAGCTTTCTTT.

J is TRBJ2-7 and V is TRBV11-2, with 11 positions matching TRBD2. The germline CDR1 and CDR2 sequences are SGHAT and FQNNGV. The CDR3 length is 16 residues. V trimming: 1 base; J trimming: 6 bases; junction bases outside the gene matches: 8. For the CDR3, the DNA is TGTGCCAGCAGCTTAGCGCATAGCGGGGGGGCCGTCGAGCAGTACTTC. Translating it yields CASSLAHSGGAVEQYF.

This rearrangement joins TRBV6-1 to TRBJ2-7, with TRBD2 matching 7 bases. This CDR3 is 14 amino acids long. Germline CDR1 MNHNS, CDR2 SASEGT. J gave up 3 bases and V 4 bases, and 6 bases lay outside the gene matches. The CDR3 is CASSVGLLLYEQYF. DNA of the CDR3: TGTGCCAGCAGTGTGGGACTACTCCTCTACGAGCAGTACTTC.

The chain recombines TRBV7-2 with TRBJ2-1; 9 nucleotides agree with TRBD2. Germline V lookup: CDR1 SGHTA, CDR2 FQGNSA. V was pared by 1 base and J by 8 bases, with 3 bases of the junction left unmatched. This CDR3 is built from 14 residues. The CDR3 nucleotides read TGTGCCAGCAGCTTAGGCCTAGCGGGATATGAGCAGTTCTTC. Amino acid sequence: CASSLGLAGYEQFF.